These 13 T cell receptor beta chains came from one sample sequenced in a study of T-cell reconstitution after alpha-beta-depleted transplantation in children. A TCRbeta library incorporating unique molecular identifiers was prepared. TCRdb passed the PCR reads through MiXCR, listing each CDR3 protein once. The sample shows about 540,000 distinct CDR3 sequences, approximately 16% of them seen only once. The sample was PBMCs from the stem cell graft donor, taken from the stem cell graft. The receptors were sampled from a human donor who donated a stem cell graft to a child with acute lymphoblastic leukemia.

The chain carries TRBV20-1 and TRBJ2-3; 8 nucleotides line up with TRBD1. The V gene's germline CDR1 is DFQATT and CDR2 SNEGSKA (reference sequence). CDR3 length: 14 amino acids. J lost 2 bases, V lost 3 bases, and 4 bases had no gene match. The CDR3 sequence: CSASRTGYTDTQYF. The CDR3 region has the DNA TGCAGTGCTAGTAGGACAGGGTACACAGATACGCAGTATTTT.

The rearrangement uses TRBV20-1 and TRBJ1-6, with TRBD1 as a possible D gene (5 bases). CDR3 length: 12 amino acids. The germline gives CDR1 DFQATT, CDR2 SNEGSKA (reference sequence). Trimming left V 6 bases short and J 7 bases short, with 10 bases between. CDR3 nucleotide sequence: TGCAGTGCCTGGGACGGGAATTCACCCCTCCACTTT. Translating gives CSAWDGNSPLHF.

The chain's CDR3 is CATLTSTDTQYF. DNA for the CDR3: TGTGCCACCTTGACTAGCACAGATACGCAGTATTTT. This chain connects TRBV10-3 to TRBJ2-3, with D hard to call. The CDR3 has 12 residues. Trimming stripped 10 bases from V and 0 bases from J, with 8 bases between. From germline, CDR1 is ENHRY and CDR2 SYGVKD.

The rearrangement joins TRBV15 to TRBJ2-1, with 7 bases identical to TRBD2. The ends lost 0 bases at V and 15 bases at J; junction bases unmatched: 11. The CDR3 contains 14 residues. Germline loops: CDR1 LNHNV, CDR2 YYDKDF (reference sequence). The CDR3 region has the DNA TGTGCCACCAGCAGAGATCGGGACTATGATGAACCGTTCTTC. This translates into CATSRDRDYDEPFF.

The genes are TRBV5-5 and TRBJ2-1, with unresolved D. The CDR3 spans 14 residues. V lost 3 bases, J lost 4 bases, and 11 bases lay in between. Germline V CDR1 and CDR2: SGHKS, YYEKEE (reference sequence). The CDR3 is CASSSTSPYNEQFF. For the CDR3, the DNA is TGTGCCAGCAGCTCGACTTCACCTTACAATGAGCAGTTCTTC.

This clonotype was found a few times. The chain couples TRBV7-9 to TRBJ2-1; D is perhaps TRBD2 (5 bases). The germline CDR1 and CDR2 sequences are SEHNR and FQNEAQ (reference sequence). The V and J ends lost 8 bases and 4 bases respectively, with 12 bases between them. The CDR3 has 13 residues. The CDR3 loop reads CASGLSDYNEQFF. CDR3 DNA: TGTGCCAGCGGACTCTCGGATTACAATGAGCAGTTCTTC. Filled out from reference TRBV7-9 and TRBJ2-1, the complete variable domain reads DTGVSQNPRHKITKRGQNVTFRCDPISEHNRLYWYRQTLGQGPEFLTYFQNEAQLEKSRLLSDRFSAERPKGSFSTLEIQRTEQGDSAMYLCASGLSDYNEQFFGPGTRLTVL.

CDR3 sequence reads: CASSLEFSETSTDTQYF. The DNA of the CDR3 is TGCGCCAGCAGCTTGGAGTTTTCGGAGACTAGCACAGATACGCAGTATTTT. The rearrangement joins TRBV5-1 to TRBJ2-3, with unresolved D. Germline CDR1 reads SGHRS; CDR2 reads YFSETQ. The CDR3 has 17 residues. The V end was cut by 0 bases, the J end by 0 bases, with 14 bases between.

This clonotype was observed a few times. The chain combines TRBV6-1 with TRBJ1-2; no definite D call. Germline CDR1 and CDR2: MNHNS and SASEGT. Trimming left V 3 bases short and J 3 bases short, with 5 bases between. The CDR3 runs 12 residues. The CDR3: CASSDGHYGYTF. DNA for the CDR3: TGTGCCAGCAGTGACGGGCACTATGGCTACACCTTC.

This clonotype was detected a few times. The chain employs TRBV18 and TRBJ2-7; 11 positions match TRBD1. The trim removed 6 bases at V and 5 bases at J, leaving 9 bases unmatched. The CDR3 totals 15 residues. Germline V lookup: CDR1 KGHSH, CDR2 LQKENI. The CDR3 protein is CASSLGTGGMNEQYF. In nucleotides, the CDR3 is TGTGCCAGCTCGCTCGGGACAGGGGGAATGAACGAGCAGTACTTC.

J is TRBJ2-7 and V is TRBV15; TRBD1 might be the D (5 bases). V was trimmed by 4 bases and J by 9 bases, leaving 13 bases between them. From germline, CDR1 is LNHNV and CDR2 YYDKDF (reference sequence). This CDR3 has 12 residues. The CDR3 spells CATSTGYRGQYF. CDR3 bases: TGTGCCACCAGCACCGGGTATAGGGGGCAGTACTTC.

This sequence joins TRBV20-1 and TRBJ2-1, with TRBD1 matching over 9 bases. Germline V gene sequence: CDR1 DFQATT, CDR2 SNEGSKA (reference sequence). The CDR3 is 16 residues long. The V gene end was trimmed by 2 bases and the J gene end by 3 bases; junction bases not matched to a gene: 8. DNA of the CDR3: TGCAGTGCTAGAACACACAGGGGGCGCTTCTACAATGAGCAGTTCTTC. Amino acids: CSARTHRGRFYNEQFF.

This clonotype appeared a few times. The chain uses TRBV11-3 and TRBJ1-1; weak D call: TRBD1 (6 bases). Germline V gene data show CDR1 as SGHNT and CDR2 as YENEEA. The CDR3 contains 14 residues. Trimming shortened V by 0 bases and J by 11 bases, and 16 bases separated the two germline ends. CDR3 DNA sequence: TGTGCCAGCAGCTTAGAAGGGGGGCCACCGGGGGCTTTCTTT. Translated: CASSLEGGPPGAFF.

DNA for the CDR3: TGCGCCAGCAGCTTGGTCGGAAAGCTCAAGGGGACTTTGAACACTGAAGCTTTCTTT. Amino acid sequence: CASSLVGKLKGTLNTEAFF. The V and J genes are TRBV5-1 and TRBJ1-1, with a possible D match to TRBD1 (5 bases). Germline V gene lookup returns CDR1 SGHRS and CDR2 YFSETQ. There are 19 residues in the CDR3. The ends were cut back, 0 bases at V and 0 bases at J, with 21 bases in the middle.